This T cell receptor beta chain stems from a study of T cells in Graves' hyperthyroidism and ophthalmopathy. V was clipped by 5 bases and J by 4 bases, with 17 bases between them. This CDR3 spans 15 amino acids. Germline loops: CDR1 MNHEY, CDR2 SMNVEV (reference sequence). The study's findings and limits: Ophthalmopathy was told apart from stable hyperthyroidism by a 13 V-J model.

Newly diagnosed hyperthyroidism, duration under 2 months, in patients aged 18 to 65. This clonotype came up many times. Its antigen remains unknown. TCR beta CDR3 regions were amplified from RNA transcripts. In the first-round RT-PCR of the TCR CDR3, the HTBI primer set was used. MiXCR was run by TCRdb on the multiplex PCR reads, yielding one entry per CDR3 protein. The table has about 180,000 distinct CDR3 sequences, more than 15% seen once; the top ten hold roughly 28%. The receptor comes from a woman aged 45-60 years with Graves' hyperthyroidism. Material: blood. J is TRBJ1-1 and V is TRBV27; the D is unclear. The DNA for the CDR3 is TGTGCCAGCAGTCCTATAACCTCCATGAGCACTGAAGCTTTCTTT. Protein: CASSPITSMSTEAFF.